This T cell receptor beta chain was sequenced for a study of control samples from healthy donors and cancer patients. Germline CDR1 and CDR2: SGHVS and FNYEAQ. This CDR3 region has 16 residues. The V segment lost 1 base and the J segment 1 base; nucleotides outside the gene matches: 3. The table came from immunoSEQ multiplex PCR; TCRdb's copy has only in-frame clones and leaves some out. The sample contains roughly 100,000 clones, 83% of which appear only once. The receptor's source is a woman aged 50 to 60 in good health. The specimen was blood. The chain recombines TRBV7-6 with TRBJ2-5, with 10 positions matching TRBD2. The CDR3 DNA reads TGTGCCAGCAGCTTAGGGAGCGGGAGGGTCCAAGAGACCCAGTACTTC. Protein product: CASSLGSGRVQETQYF.